This T cell receptor beta chain comes out of a study of cytomegalovirus exposure and HLA in healthy donors. Primers: 60 Vbeta forward and 13 Jbeta reverse. The repertoire was sequenced with immunoSEQ multiplex PCR; TCRdb's copy has only in-frame clones and lacks some. The table shows about 140,000 clones, with approximately 85% occurring only once. There are 15 residues in the CDR3. Trimming took off 6 bases at V and 7 bases at J, with 19 bases between the two ends. Germline lookup yields CDR1 MDHEN and CDR2 SYDVKM. The sequence was obtained from a middle-aged woman in good health and CMV-seronegative. Material: PBMCs. This chain joins TRBV28 and TRBJ1-5; D gene uncertain. This CDR3 reads CASRSMTNRRQPQHF. CDR3 DNA: TGTGCCAGCAGGTCTATGACGAATAGGCGGCAGCCCCAGCATTTT.